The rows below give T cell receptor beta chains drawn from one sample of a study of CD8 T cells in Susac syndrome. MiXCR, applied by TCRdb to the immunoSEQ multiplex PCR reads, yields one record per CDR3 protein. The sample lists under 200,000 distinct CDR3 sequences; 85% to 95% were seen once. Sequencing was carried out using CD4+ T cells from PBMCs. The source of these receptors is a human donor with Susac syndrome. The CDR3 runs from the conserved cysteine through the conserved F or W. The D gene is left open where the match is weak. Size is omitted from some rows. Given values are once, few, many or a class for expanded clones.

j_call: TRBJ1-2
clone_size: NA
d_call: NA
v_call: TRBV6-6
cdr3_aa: CASSYTQGPGYTF
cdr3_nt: TGTGCCAGCAGTTACACACAGGGCCCGGGCTACACCTTC

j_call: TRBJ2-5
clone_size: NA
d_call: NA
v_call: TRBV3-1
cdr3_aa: CASSQDMETQYF
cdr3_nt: TGTGCCAGCAGCCAAGATATGGAGACCCAGTACTTC

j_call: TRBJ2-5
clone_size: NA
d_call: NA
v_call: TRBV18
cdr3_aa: CASSPKKALQYF
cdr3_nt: TGTGCCAGCTCACCAAAAAAAGCTCTTCAGTACTTC

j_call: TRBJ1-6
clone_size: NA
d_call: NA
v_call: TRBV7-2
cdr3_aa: CASSLAPNSPLHF
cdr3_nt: TGTGCCAGCAGCTTAGCCCCAAATTCACCCCTCCACTTT

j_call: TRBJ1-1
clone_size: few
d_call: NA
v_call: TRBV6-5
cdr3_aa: CASSQGQNTEAFF
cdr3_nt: TGTGCCAGCAGCCAGGGGCAGAACACTGAAGCTTTCTTT

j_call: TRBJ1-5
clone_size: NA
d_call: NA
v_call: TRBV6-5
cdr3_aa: CASGGGLNQPQHF
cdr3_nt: TGTGCCAGCGGGGGGGGCCTCAATCAGCCCCAGCATTTT

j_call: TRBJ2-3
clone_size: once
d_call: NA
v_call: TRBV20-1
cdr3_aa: CSATFPPDTQYF
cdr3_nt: TGCAGTGCTACGTTCCCTCCAGATACGCAGTATTTT

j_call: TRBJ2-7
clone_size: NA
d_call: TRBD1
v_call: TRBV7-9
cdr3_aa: CASSHPGGAYEQYF
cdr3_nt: TGTGCCAGCAGCCACCCAGGGGGCGCGTACGAGCAGTACTTC

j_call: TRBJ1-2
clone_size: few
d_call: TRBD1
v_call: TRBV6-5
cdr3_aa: CASSSQGAYGYTF
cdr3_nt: TGTGCCAGCAGTTCTCAGGGGGCCTATGGCTACACCTTC

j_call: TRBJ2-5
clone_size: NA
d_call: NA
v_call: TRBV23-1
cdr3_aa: CASGHREGETQYF
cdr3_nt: TGCGCCAGCGGGCATCGGGAAGGGGAGACCCAGTACTTC

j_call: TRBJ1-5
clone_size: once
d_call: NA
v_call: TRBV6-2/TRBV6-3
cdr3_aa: CASSYATGPQHF
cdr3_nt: TGTGCCAGCAGTTATGCGACAGGCCCCCAGCATTTT

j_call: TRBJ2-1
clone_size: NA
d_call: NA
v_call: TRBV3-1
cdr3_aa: CASSQDAGEQFF
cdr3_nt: TGTGCCAGCAGCCAAGATGCCGGTGAGCAGTTCTTC

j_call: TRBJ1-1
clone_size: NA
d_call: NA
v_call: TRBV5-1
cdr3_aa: CASSLSLGGAEAFF
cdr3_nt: TGCGCCAGCAGCTTGTCCCTAGGTGGCGCTGAAGCTTTCTTT

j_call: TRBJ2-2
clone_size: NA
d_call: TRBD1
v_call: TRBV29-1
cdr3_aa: CSAGTGVPGELFF
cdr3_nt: TGCAGCGCCGGGACAGGGGTACCCGGGGAGCTGTTTTTT

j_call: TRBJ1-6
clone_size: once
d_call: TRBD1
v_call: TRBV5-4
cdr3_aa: CASSLTPTGVNSPLHF
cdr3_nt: TGTGCCAGCAGCTTGACCCCTACAGGGGTTAATTCACCCCTCCACTTT

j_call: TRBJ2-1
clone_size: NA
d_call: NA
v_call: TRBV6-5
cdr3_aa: CASSSPGLSAGEQFF
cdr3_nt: TGTGCCAGCAGCTCCCCAGGACTTTCTGCGGGTGAGCAGTTCTTC

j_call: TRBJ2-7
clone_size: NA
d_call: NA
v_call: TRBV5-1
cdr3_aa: CASSLRLGPYEQYF
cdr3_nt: TGCGCCAGCAGCTTGCGACTAGGACCCTACGAGCAGTACTTC

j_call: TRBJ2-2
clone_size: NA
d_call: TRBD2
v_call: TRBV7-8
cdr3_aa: CASSLRGLAVPGELFF
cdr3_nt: TGTGCCAGCAGCTTAAGGGGACTAGCGGTGCCCGGGGAGCTGTTTTTT

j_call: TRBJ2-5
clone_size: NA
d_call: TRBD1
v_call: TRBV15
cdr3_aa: CATSTRDSLDETQYF
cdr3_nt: TGTGCCACCAGCACCCGGGACAGTCTGGACGAGACCCAGTACTTC

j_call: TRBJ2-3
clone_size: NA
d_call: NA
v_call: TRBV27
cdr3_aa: CASLRADGTDTQYF
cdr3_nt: TGTGCCAGCCTCCGGGCGGATGGCACAGATACGCAGTATTTT

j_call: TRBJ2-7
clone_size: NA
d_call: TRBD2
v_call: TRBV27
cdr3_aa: CASSHPLTSGPTYEQYF
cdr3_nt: TGTGCCAGCAGTCACCCCTTGACTAGCGGCCCCACCTACGAGCAGTACTTC

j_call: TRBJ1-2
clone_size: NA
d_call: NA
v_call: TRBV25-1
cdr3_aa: CASSESSGTRYYGYTF
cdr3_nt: TGTGCCAGCAGTGAATCATCGGGGACCCGTTACTATGGCTACACCTTC

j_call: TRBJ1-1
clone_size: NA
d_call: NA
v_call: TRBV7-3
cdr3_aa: CASSLTGAQDTEAFF
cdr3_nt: TGTGCCAGCAGCTTAACGGGGGCGCAGGACACTGAAGCTTTCTTT

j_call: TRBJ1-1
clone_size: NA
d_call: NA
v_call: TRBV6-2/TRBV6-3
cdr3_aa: CASSYRTTTEAFF
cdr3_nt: TGTGCCAGCAGTTATCGGACAACCACTGAAGCTTTCTTT

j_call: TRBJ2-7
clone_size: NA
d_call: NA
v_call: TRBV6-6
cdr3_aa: CASSGGGSSYEQYF
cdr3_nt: TGTGCCAGCAGTGGAGGGGGCAGTTCCTACGAGCAGTACTTC

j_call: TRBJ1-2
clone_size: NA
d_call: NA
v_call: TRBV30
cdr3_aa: CAWIPAAVYGYTF
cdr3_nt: TGTGCCTGGATTCCGGCGGCCGTGTATGGCTACACCTTC

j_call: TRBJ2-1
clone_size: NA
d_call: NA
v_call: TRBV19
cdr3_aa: CASSPGYNEQFF
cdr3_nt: TGTGCCAGCAGCCCAGGTTACAATGAGCAGTTCTTC

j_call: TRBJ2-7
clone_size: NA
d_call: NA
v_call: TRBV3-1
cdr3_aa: CASSQGLEDEQYF
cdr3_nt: TGTGCCAGCAGCCAAGGGCTAGAGGACGAGCAGTACTTC

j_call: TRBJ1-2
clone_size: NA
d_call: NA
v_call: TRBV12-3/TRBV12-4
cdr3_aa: CASSASGTGSYGYTF
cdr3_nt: TGTGCCAGCAGCGCCTCGGGGACGGGGAGCTATGGCTACACCTTC

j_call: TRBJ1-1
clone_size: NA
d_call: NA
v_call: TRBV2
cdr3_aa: CASSRLGEGTEAFF
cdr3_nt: TGTGCCAGCAGTCGGCTGGGCGAGGGGACTGAAGCTTTCTTT

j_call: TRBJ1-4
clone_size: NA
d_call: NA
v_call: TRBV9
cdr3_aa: CASSGGGVVEKLFF
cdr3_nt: TGTGCCAGCAGCGGAGGCGGGGTGGTTGAAAAACTGTTTTTT

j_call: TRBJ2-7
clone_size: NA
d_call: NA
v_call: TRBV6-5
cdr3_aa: CASSLMRASYEQYF
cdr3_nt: TGTGCCAGCAGCCTGATGAGGGCCTCCTACGAGCAGTACTTC